Below, 20 T cell receptor beta chains from the same sample are listed, as sequenced in a study of T cell responses to AZD1222 COVID-19 vaccine. Only in-frame clones appear in the TCRdb table, and some are missing; sequencing was by immunoSEQ multiplex PCR. The profile covers roughly 77,000 clones, with 90% appearing a single time and approximately 3.2% taken by the ten largest. The sample here was peripheral blood, taken 28 days after the second AZD1222 dose. Receptor source: an adult who received the AZD1222 COVID-19 vaccine.

The chain is built from TRBV5-6 and TRBJ1-5; weak D call: TRBD1 (5 bases). Germline CDR1 SGHDT, CDR2 YYEEEE. V gave up 1 base and J gave up 7 bases, with 18 bases separating them. The CDR3 runs to 16 residues. CDR3 coding DNA: TGTGCCAGCAGCTTGTGGGTTGACAGAGAAAGACAGCCCCAGCATTTT. Residues: CASSLWVDRERQPQHF.

The chain employs TRBV10-3 and TRBJ2-7; 7 bases fit TRBD2. This CDR3 is 16 amino acids long. The V gene's germline CDR1 is ENHRY and CDR2 SYGVKD. Unmatched junction bases numbered 13, after V lost 3 bases and J lost 5 bases. CDR3: CAISDRTRSPRDEQYF. Written as DNA, the CDR3 is TGTGCCATCAGTGACCGGACTAGATCCCCAAGGGACGAGCAGTACTTC.

The V call is TRBV30, the J call TRBJ2-3; the D is unclear. CDR3 length equals 14 residues. V was trimmed by 3 bases and J by 0 bases, leaving 10 bases between them. Per germline, CDR1 GTSNPN and CDR2 SVGIG (reference sequence). CDR3 region: CAWSQKGSTDTQYF. The CDR3 DNA reads as TGTGCCTGGAGCCAAAAAGGCAGCACAGATACGCAGTATTTT.

This chain connects TRBV9 to TRBJ2-2; 8 nucleotides agree with TRBD2. CDR1 and CDR2 from the germline V gene are SGDLS and YYNGEE. J gave up 7 bases and V 4 bases, and 15 bases lay outside the gene matches. CDR3 size: 17 residues. The CDR3 spells CASSTRGAGDRSGELFF. CDR3 DNA: TGTGCCAGCAGCACTAGAGGAGCGGGAGACAGGAGCGGGGAGCTGTTTTTT. The full variable domain, rest sourced from reference TRBV9 and TRBJ2-2, is DSGVTQTPKHLITATGQRVTLRCSPRSGDLSVYWYQQSLDQGLQFLIQYYNGEERAKGNILERFSAQQFPDLHSELNLSSLELGDSALYFCASSTRGAGDRSGELFFGEGSRLTVL.

In DNA form, the CDR3 reads TGTGCCAGCAGCGTAGTGGGTGGCGGGGGGGCCACAGATACGCAGTATTTT. Amino acid sequence: CASSVVGGGGATDTQYF. This chain joins TRBV9 and TRBJ2-3, with TRBD2 matching over 9 bases. The CDR3 sequence is 17 residues long. V lost 0 bases and J lost 2; bases outside the gene matches: 7. The germline V gene encodes CDR1 SGDLS and CDR2 YYNGEE.

The chain combines TRBV11-2 with TRBJ2-7; D may be TRBD1 (6 bases). The germline V and J ends were trimmed by 6 bases and 5 bases, with 17 bases remaining between them. The CDR3 has 14 amino acids. In germline, CDR1 is SGHAT, CDR2 FQNNGV. The DNA for the CDR3 is TGTGCCAGCAGGCTGGGGGCAGGGAGTGACGAGCAGTACTTC. This sequence encodes CASRLGAGSDEQYF. The complete variable domain, with remaining parts taken from reference TRBV11-2 and TRBJ2-7, reads EAGVAQSPRYKIIEKRQSVAFWCNPISGHATLYWYQQILGQGPKLLIQFQNNGVVDDSQLPKDRFSAERLKGVDSTLKIQPAKLEDSAVYLCASRLGAGSDEQYFGPGTRLTVT.

This chain connects TRBV5-1 to TRBJ1-1; 7 nucleotides match TRBD1. From germline, CDR1 is SGHRS and CDR2 YFSETQ. V trimming: 4 bases; J trimming: 6 bases; junction bases outside the gene matches: 9. There are 14 residues in the CDR3. In nucleotides, the CDR3 is TGCGCCAGCAGCGTTGCAGGGGGGAGCGCTGAAGCTTTCTTT. Amino acid sequence: CASSVAGGSAEAFF. The full variable domain, completed using reference TRBV5-1 and TRBJ1-1, is KAGVTQTPRYLIKTRGQQVTLSCSPISGHRSVSWYQQTPGQGLQFLFEYFSETQRNKGNFPGRFSGRQFSNSRSEMNVSTLELGDSALYLCASSVAGGSAEAFFGQGTRLTVV.

The V and J genes are TRBV7-3 and TRBJ1-1, with D uncertain. V was shortened by 2 bases and J by 1 base, with 8 bases between the two germline ends. Germline CDR1 SGHTA, CDR2 FQGTGA. CDR3 length: 14 amino acids. This CDR3 is CASSLGMGNTEAFF. CDR3 sequence (DNA): TGTGCCAGCAGCTTAGGTATGGGGAACACTGAAGCTTTCTTT.

This sequence joins TRBV30 and TRBJ2-5; D is ambiguous. The V gene lost 1 base and the J gene lost 2 bases, with 14 bases spanning the gap. The germline CDR1 and CDR2 sequences are GTSNPN and SVGIG (reference sequence). This CDR3 has 15 residues. The CDR3 loop is CAWSDGIGWQETQYF. The CDR3 DNA reads as TGTGCCTGGAGTGATGGGATCGGGTGGCAAGAGACCCAGTACTTC.

The rearrangement joins TRBV6-5 to TRBJ2-7; no clear D gene. The CDR3 sequence is 14 residues long. CDR1 and CDR2 (germline): MNHEY, SVGAGI. V lost 2 bases and J lost 2, with 10 bases in between. This chain's CDR3 is CASSYDSVAYEQYF. The DNA for the CDR3 is TGTGCCAGCAGTTACGACTCAGTAGCCTACGAGCAGTACTTC.

This clone was counted once. The gene calls are TRBV18 and TRBJ1-1; weak D call: TRBD1 (5 bases). CDR3 length: 14 amino acids. V was trimmed by 6 bases and J by 6 bases, leaving 17 bases between them. Germline CDR1 KGHSH, CDR2 LQKENI. The CDR3 DNA follows: TGTGCCAGCTCGCTGGGACGCTCGGACGCTGAAGCTTTCTTT. Protein sequence: CASSLGRSDAEAFF.

The chain joins TRBV2 to TRBJ1-5; D not resolved. Trimming removed 4 bases from V and 4 bases from J, with 11 bases in between. From germline, CDR1 is SNHLY and CDR2 FYNNEI. The CDR3 runs to 14 residues. The CDR3 sequence: CASSVERQNQPQHF. The DNA of the CDR3 is TGTGCCAGCAGTGTTGAGAGGCAAAATCAGCCCCAGCATTTT.

V is TRBV9 and J is TRBJ1-2, with D unresolved. The V gene lost 7 bases and the J gene lost 6 bases, with 13 bases spanning the gap. This CDR3 is 12 amino acids long. Germline CDR1 and CDR2: SGDLS and YYNGEE. CDR3 residues: CASGVLMNGYTF. CDR3 coding DNA: TGTGCCAGCGGGGTACTGATGAATGGCTACACCTTC.

This CDR3 is CASSPVAGLYNEQFF. In nucleotides, the CDR3 is TGTGCCAGCTCACCAGTGGCAGGGCTATACAATGAGCAGTTCTTC. This chain uses TRBV18 with TRBJ2-1; TRBD1 might be the D (5 bases). CDR3 length equals 15 residues. Trimming left V 2 bases short and J 4 bases short, with 12 bases between. Looked up from germline, CDR1 is KGHSH and CDR2 is LQKENI.

The chain joins TRBV19 to TRBJ2-1, with 7 bases aligning to TRBD2. From germline, CDR1 is LNHDA and CDR2 SQIVND (reference sequence). Unmatched junction bases numbered 11, after V lost 3 bases and J lost 6 bases. The length of the CDR3 is 16 residues. Here the CDR3 reads CASSIYGAGMVNEQFF. The CDR3 DNA sequence: TGTGCCAGTAGTATCTATGGAGCGGGGATGGTCAATGAGCAGTTCTTC.

The V call is TRBV28, the J call TRBJ1-5; D is unclear. The CDR3 is made up of 13 amino acids. Trimming cost V 7 bases and J 7 bases, with 14 bases left between them. The V gene's germline CDR1 is MDHEN and CDR2 SYDVKM. The CDR3 here is CASNSGRFQPQHF. CDR3 nucleotide sequence: TGTGCCAGCAACTCCGGGCGTTTCCAGCCCCAGCATTTT.

DNA for the CDR3: TGTGCCAGCAGCTTAGGACTAGCGGGATCGTACCAAGAGACCCAGTACTTC. It yields the protein CASSLGLAGSYQETQYF. The chain couples TRBV11-3 to TRBJ2-5, with 11 nucleotides matching TRBD2. Germline lookup yields CDR1 SGHNT and CDR2 YENEEA. This CDR3 comprises 17 residues. The junction had 4 bases not matched to a gene; V was cut back by 1 base and J by 0 bases.

The J gene is TRBJ1-2, the V gene TRBV7-9; D may be TRBD1 (5 bases). Per germline, CDR1 SEHNR and CDR2 FQNEAQ (reference sequence). Trimming removed 4 bases from V and 7 bases from J, with 25 bases in between. The CDR3 runs 17 residues. CDR3 loop: CASSSSPGRPITGGYTF. The CDR3, as DNA: TGTGCCAGCAGCTCTTCCCCGGGACGGCCTATAACGGGTGGCTACACCTTC.

This clone was picked up one time. CDR3 DNA sequence: TGTGCCAGCAGCTTAGGTGTTATGCAGACTCCCGGGACCGGGGAGCTGTTTTTT. Amino acids: CASSLGVMQTPGTGELFF. The chain links TRBV7-9 to TRBJ2-2; D is unresolved. CDR3 size: 18 residues. Germline values: CDR1 SEHNR, CDR2 FQNEAQ (reference sequence). Between the trimmed V and J ends, which lost 1 base and 5 bases, there was a span of 20 bases.

This clone was observed a single time. This chain links TRBV24-1 with TRBJ2-5; D might be TRBD1 (6 bases). The V gene lost 1 base and the J gene lost 7 bases, with 6 bases spanning the gap. The germline V gene encodes CDR1 KGHDR and CDR2 SFDVKD. The CDR3 has 12 residues. CDR3 protein: CATSDFRGTQYF. CDR3 DNA sequence: TGTGCCACCAGTGATTTCAGGGGGACCCAGTACTTC.